These T cell receptor beta chains were read from a single sample in a study of cytomegalovirus exposure and HLA in healthy donors. Produced via immunoSEQ multiplex PCR; TCRdb's table is partial and in-frame only. The sample records 100,000 or so clones, around 60% being singletons. Sequencing was carried out using PBMCs. These receptors all come from a man aged 30 to 45 in good health and CMV-seropositive. Each CDR3 is given with its conserved first and last residue. D genes are given only for firm matches. Only some rows state a clone size, as once, few, many or a class for expanded clones.

CDR3nt: TGTGCCAGTAGTTCGGGACCCCGGAGGGCTAATGAAAAACTGTTTTTT
CDR3aa: CASSSGPRRANEKLFF
v_gene: TRBV19
d_gene: -
abundance: -
len: 16
j_gene: TRBJ1-4

CDR3nt: TGTGCCAGCAGTGAAGGGGGGCAGGGGGAGACCCAGTACTTC
CDR3aa: CASSEGGQGETQYF
v_gene: TRBV2
d_gene: -
abundance: -
len: 14
j_gene: TRBJ2-5

CDR3nt: TGTGCCAGCTTGGGGGGTAATGAAGCTTTCTTT
CDR3aa: CASLGGNEAFF
v_gene: TRBV5-4
d_gene: -
abundance: -
len: 11
j_gene: TRBJ1-1

CDR3nt: TGTGCCAGCAGCCCAGACTCAGAAGAGACCCAGTACTTC
CDR3aa: CASSPDSEETQYF
v_gene: TRBV5-4
d_gene: -
abundance: -
len: 13
j_gene: TRBJ2-5

CDR3nt: TGTGCCAGCAGCCAAGATCATGGGGCGGGGGCGATCGAGCAGTACTTC
CDR3aa: CASSQDHGAGAIEQYF
v_gene: TRBV4-2
d_gene: -
abundance: -
len: 16
j_gene: TRBJ2-7

CDR3nt: TGTGCCAGCAACCCGGCGGAGTACACCTTTGTCTACACCTTC
CDR3aa: CASNPAEYTFVYTF
v_gene: TRBV2
d_gene: -
abundance: once
len: 14
j_gene: TRBJ1-2

CDR3nt: TGTGCCAGCAGTTTTAGGGGCCCGACAGGCATATATTTT
CDR3aa: CASSFRGPTGIYF
v_gene: TRBV28
d_gene: -
abundance: once
len: 13
j_gene: TRBJ1-3

CDR3nt: TGTGCCAGCAGCTTATACCGGGGACAGCACCAATCCTACGAGCAGTACTTC
CDR3aa: CASSLYRGQHQSYEQYF
v_gene: TRBV11-3
d_gene: TRBD1
abundance: -
len: 17
j_gene: TRBJ2-7

CDR3nt: TGTGCCAGCAGTGATTTAAGAGGGGGCATCTTTTGGGACACCATATATTTT
CDR3aa: CASSDLRGGIFWDTIYF
v_gene: TRBV6-1
d_gene: TRBD1
abundance: -
len: 17
j_gene: TRBJ1-3

CDR3nt: TGTGCCAGCAGGAGACCCGGGACAGGGGATCTCTATGGCTACACCTTC
CDR3aa: CASRRPGTGDLYGYTF
v_gene: TRBV11-2
d_gene: TRBD1
abundance: -
len: 16
j_gene: TRBJ1-2

CDR3nt: TGCGCCAGCAGCTTGACAGGACAGGGCGTTGAGCAGTACTTC
CDR3aa: CASSLTGQGVEQYF
v_gene: TRBV5-1
d_gene: TRBD1
abundance: -
len: 14
j_gene: TRBJ2-7

CDR3nt: TGTGCCAGCAGCGCCGGAGGGATTCTCACAGATACGCAGTATTTT
CDR3aa: CASSAGGILTDTQYF
v_gene: TRBV5-5
d_gene: -
abundance: -
len: 15
j_gene: TRBJ2-3

CDR3nt: TGCACCAGCAGCCAATCCCGAGGACCCTCCCCCCGGGCTAGCATTCAAGAGACCCAGTACTTC
CDR3aa: CTSSQSRGPSPRASIQETQYF
v_gene: TRBV1
d_gene: -
abundance: -
len: 21
j_gene: TRBJ2-5

CDR3nt: TGTGCCAGTATCATGGGGCCGGACGAGCAGTACTTC
CDR3aa: CASIMGPDEQYF
v_gene: TRBV19
d_gene: -
abundance: -
len: 12
j_gene: TRBJ2-7

CDR3nt: TGTGCCAGCAGCGGACAGGGGGCATACACTGAAGCTTTCTTT
CDR3aa: CASSGQGAYTEAFF
v_gene: TRBV2
d_gene: TRBD1
abundance: -
len: 14
j_gene: TRBJ1-1

CDR3nt: TGTGCCAGCGTGGGACTTTACAATGAGCAGTTCTTC
CDR3aa: CASVGLYNEQFF
v_gene: TRBV6-1
d_gene: -
abundance: -
len: 12
j_gene: TRBJ2-1

CDR3nt: TGTGCCAGCAGCGTAAGAAGTAGCGCTCATTTCGGCGAGACCCAGTACTTC
CDR3aa: CASSVRSSAHFGETQYF
v_gene: TRBV9
d_gene: -
abundance: -
len: 17
j_gene: TRBJ2-5

CDR3nt: TGTGCCAGCAGCCCCGGGACAGGGGTTGAAAAACTGTTTTTT
CDR3aa: CASSPGTGVEKLFF
v_gene: TRBV11-2
d_gene: TRBD1
abundance: -
len: 14
j_gene: TRBJ1-4

CDR3nt: TGTGCCATCAGGATAGACAGGACCCTTCCGGAGCAGTACTTC
CDR3aa: CAIRIDRTLPEQYF
v_gene: TRBV10-3
d_gene: -
abundance: -
len: 14
j_gene: TRBJ2-7

CDR3nt: TGCAGCGCCCTAGGACAGAACTATGGCTACACCTTC
CDR3aa: CSALGQNYGYTF
v_gene: TRBV29-1
d_gene: -
abundance: -
len: 12
j_gene: TRBJ1-2

CDR3nt: TGTGCCAGCAGCCCGGACTTAATTACCGGGGAGCTGTTTTTT
CDR3aa: CASSPDLITGELFF
v_gene: TRBV5-4
d_gene: -
abundance: -
len: 14
j_gene: TRBJ2-2

CDR3nt: TGTGCCAGCAGCCATCCCCCAAACCGAAGGGACAGGGGGTCCTACGAGCAGTACTTC
CDR3aa: CASSHPPNRRDRGSYEQYF
v_gene: TRBV14
d_gene: TRBD1
abundance: -
len: 19
j_gene: TRBJ2-7

CDR3nt: TGTGCCACCAGCCAGGACAGGGGAAGTTCTTACTATGGCTACACCTTC
CDR3aa: CATSQDRGSSYYGYTF
v_gene: TRBV15
d_gene: TRBD1
abundance: -
len: 16
j_gene: TRBJ1-2

CDR3nt: TGCGCCAGCAGTGAGCCTGTGGACGGGAACGAGCAGTACTTC
CDR3aa: CASSEPVDGNEQYF
v_gene: TRBV10-2
d_gene: -
abundance: -
len: 14
j_gene: TRBJ2-7

CDR3nt: TGCGCCAGCAGCCGCCTACTGGATGAGCAGTTCTTC
CDR3aa: CASSRLLDEQFF
v_gene: TRBV5-1
d_gene: -
abundance: -
len: 12
j_gene: TRBJ2-1

CDR3nt: TGTGCCAGCAGTTGGGGGGACAGTCTTTACGAGCAGTACTTC
CDR3aa: CASSWGDSLYEQYF
v_gene: TRBV27
d_gene: -
abundance: -
len: 14
j_gene: TRBJ2-7

CDR3nt: TGCGCCAGCAGCTGGGGGGGCACCGGGGAGCTGTTTTTT
CDR3aa: CASSWGGTGELFF
v_gene: TRBV5-1
d_gene: TRBD2
abundance: -
len: 13
j_gene: TRBJ2-2

CDR3nt: TGTGCCAGCAGCTTTAGCTACGGTCTCTTACTAGGACACACTGAAGCTTTCTTT
CDR3aa: CASSFSYGLLLGHTEAFF
v_gene: TRBV11-3
d_gene: -
abundance: -
len: 18
j_gene: TRBJ1-1

CDR3nt: TGTGCCAGTAGTATTCGCGTCCCTCCCGGGGAGCTGTTTTTT
CDR3aa: CASSIRVPPGELFF
v_gene: TRBV19
d_gene: -
abundance: -
len: 14
j_gene: TRBJ2-2

CDR3nt: TGTGCCAGCAGCCAGGGGAGCGGCAATGAAAAACTGTTTTTT
CDR3aa: CASSQGSGNEKLFF
v_gene: TRBV2
d_gene: -
abundance: once
len: 14
j_gene: TRBJ1-4

CDR3nt: TGTGCCAGCAGTCTCAGACTAGGCACCTCCTACGAGCAGTACTTC
CDR3aa: CASSLRLGTSYEQYF
v_gene: TRBV27
d_gene: -
abundance: -
len: 15
j_gene: TRBJ2-7

CDR3nt: TGCGCCAGCAGAACAGGGTGGGGGTCTCCAAACACTGAAGCTTTCTTT
CDR3aa: CASRTGWGSPNTEAFF
v_gene: TRBV5-1
d_gene: -
abundance: -
len: 16
j_gene: TRBJ1-1

CDR3nt: TGTGCCATCAGGACTCATAGTACCTACGAGCAGTACTTC
CDR3aa: CAIRTHSTYEQYF
v_gene: TRBV10-3
d_gene: -
abundance: -
len: 13
j_gene: TRBJ2-7

CDR3nt: TGTGCCAGCAGGATTACAGGGAACACCGGGGAGCTGTTTTTT
CDR3aa: CASRITGNTGELFF
v_gene: TRBV6-6
d_gene: -
abundance: once
len: 14
j_gene: TRBJ2-2

CDR3nt: TGCGCCAGCAGCCACGGGACTAGCGGGGGCACAGATACGCAGTATTTT
CDR3aa: CASSHGTSGGTDTQYF
v_gene: TRBV4-1
d_gene: TRBD2
abundance: -
len: 16
j_gene: TRBJ2-3

CDR3nt: TGTGCCAGCAGTGGGTCCCCACAGGGAAGGACTGAAGCTTTCTTT
CDR3aa: CASSGSPQGRTEAFF
v_gene: TRBV6-5
d_gene: -
abundance: few
len: 15
j_gene: TRBJ1-1

CDR3nt: TGTGCCAGTAGACGCTCCTTACTAGCGGGGGGTCGCACCGGGGAGCTGTTTTTT
CDR3aa: CASRRSLLAGGRTGELFF
v_gene: TRBV19
d_gene: TRBD2
abundance: -
len: 18
j_gene: TRBJ2-2

CDR3nt: TGTGCCAGCAGCTTAGTTACAGGGGGACAGTACTTC
CDR3aa: CASSLVTGGQYF
v_gene: TRBV7-9
d_gene: TRBD1
abundance: -
len: 12
j_gene: TRBJ2-7

CDR3nt: TGTGCCAGCAGCTTGGCCAAAGGGTCGGGGAAAAAGACCCAGTACTTC
CDR3aa: CASSLAKGSGKKTQYF
v_gene: TRBV5-4
d_gene: -
abundance: -
len: 16
j_gene: TRBJ2-5

CDR3nt: TGTGCCAGCAGCATCAGGGGGCCCAGCAATCAGCCCCAGCATTTT
CDR3aa: CASSIRGPSNQPQHF
v_gene: TRBV6-5
d_gene: TRBD1
abundance: -
len: 15
j_gene: TRBJ1-5

CDR3nt: TGTGCCAGCAGCTTAGAGGGGGACAGGGGTGAAGCTTTCTTT
CDR3aa: CASSLEGDRGEAFF
v_gene: TRBV11-3
d_gene: TRBD1
abundance: few
len: 14
j_gene: TRBJ1-1